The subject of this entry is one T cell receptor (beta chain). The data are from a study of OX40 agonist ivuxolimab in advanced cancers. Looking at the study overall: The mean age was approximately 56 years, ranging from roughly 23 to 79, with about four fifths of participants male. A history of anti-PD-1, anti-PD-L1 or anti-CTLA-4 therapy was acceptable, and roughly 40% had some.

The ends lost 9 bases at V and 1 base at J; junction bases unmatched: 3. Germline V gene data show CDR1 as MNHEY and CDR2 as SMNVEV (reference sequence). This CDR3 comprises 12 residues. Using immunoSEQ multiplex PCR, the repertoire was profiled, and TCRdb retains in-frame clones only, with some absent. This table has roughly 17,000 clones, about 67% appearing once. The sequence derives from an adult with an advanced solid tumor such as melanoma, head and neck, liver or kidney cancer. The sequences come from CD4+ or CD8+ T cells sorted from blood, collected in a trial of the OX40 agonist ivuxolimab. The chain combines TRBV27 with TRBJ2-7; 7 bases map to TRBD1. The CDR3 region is CASGDSSYEQYF. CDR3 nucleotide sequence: TGTGCCAGTGGGGACAGTTCCTACGAGCAGTACTTC.